Presented here are 16 T cell receptor beta chains from one specimen sequenced in a study of metastatic and nonmetastatic thyroid tumors. Ahead of thyroid surgery, no patient had received treatment of any kind. Using MiXCR, TCRdb reanalyzed the PCR reads. The sample lists some 19,000 clones, approximately 30% occurring once. Sequencing used adjacent normal tissue. These receptors all come from a female donor with papillary thyroid cancer or a benign thyroid nodule (not recorded which). Some clones in this sample may be carry-over from other donors' samples.

This clone was seen a few times. This rearrangement joins TRBV19 to TRBJ2-7, with D tentatively TRBD1 or TRBD2 (6 bases each). The V gene's germline CDR1 is LNHDA and CDR2 SQIVND (reference sequence). The CDR3 has 15 amino acids. V was clipped by 0 bases and J by 1 base, with 10 bases between them. DNA of the CDR3: TGTGCCAGTAGTATAGAGGGGGGCCTGTCCTACGAGCAGTACTTC. This gives the protein CASSIEGGLSYEQYF.

The chain employs TRBV30 and TRBJ1-2; D is uncertain. V was clipped by 0 bases and J by 7 bases, with 15 bases between them. The CDR3 extends over 14 amino acids. Germline-derived CDR1 and CDR2 are GTSNPN and SVGIG (reference sequence). CDR3 in amino acids: CAWSVSSPRGGYTF. CDR3 DNA: TGTGCCTGGAGTGTAAGTTCTCCTAGAGGTGGCTACACCTTC.

This clone was detected once. The chain uses TRBV30 and TRBJ2-1, with D perhaps matching TRBD1 (5 bases). Trimming took 2 bases from V and 15 from J, leaving 14 bases between them. Germline loops: CDR1 GTSNPN, CDR2 SVGIG (reference sequence). The CDR3 loop spans 11 amino acids. This CDR3 reads CAWSLWGPSFF. The CDR3 DNA sequence: TGTGCCTGGAGTTTGTGGGGCCCCTCGTTCTTC.

The rearrangement uses TRBV19 and TRBJ1-2; 11 bases agree with TRBD1. Losses at the gene ends were 5 bases for V and 6 bases for J; bases not matched to a gene: 2. The CDR3 extends over 13 amino acids. Germline assignment: CDR1 LNHDA and CDR2 SQIVND (reference sequence). This CDR3 is CASSPGQGDGYTF. CDR3 in DNA: TGTGCCAGTAGTCCGGGACAGGGGGATGGCTACACCTTC.

This clone was counted only a few times. The V call is TRBV2, the J call TRBJ2-7; D may be TRBD1 (5 bases). Germline V gene sequence: CDR1 SNHLY, CDR2 FYNNEI. This CDR3 spans 11 amino acids. Trimming took 3 bases from V and 5 from J, leaving 5 bases between them. CDR3 nucleotides: TGTGCCAGCAGTGACAGGGACGAGCAGTACTTC. It yields the protein CASSDRDEQYF.

The chain joins TRBV6-1 to TRBJ1-6, with D perhaps matching TRBD1 (6 bases). Germline V gene sequence: CDR1 MNHNS, CDR2 SASEGT. This CDR3 comprises 15 residues. The V end lost 7 bases, the J end lost 10 bases, and 20 bases lay between the germline ends. CDR3 protein: CASILLGGFGSPLHF. CDR3 DNA: TGTGCCAGCATTCTACTAGGGGGGTTTGGATCACCCCTCCACTTT.

This clone occurred a few times. V and J are TRBV20-1 and TRBJ2-1; TRBD1 or TRBD2 may be the D gene (5 bases each). This CDR3 spans 14 amino acids. The germline CDR1 and CDR2 sequences are DFQATT and SNEGSKA (reference sequence). The ends were cut back, 5 bases at V and 6 bases at J, with 17 bases in the middle. The chain's CDR3 is CSALGALRSNEQFF. CDR3 DNA: TGCAGTGCTCTCGGGGCGCTTAGGTCCAATGAGCAGTTCTTC.

The J gene is TRBJ2-1, the V gene TRBV10-1; maybe TRBD1 (7 bases). The CDR3 runs 15 residues. V dropped 2 bases and J dropped 5 bases, with 13 bases sitting between them. The germline CDR1 and CDR2 sequences are WNHNN and SYGVQD (reference sequence). The CDR3 sequence: CASSERRGRNNEQFF. DNA for the CDR3: TGCGCCAGCAGTGAGCGGAGGGGGCGCAACAATGAGCAGTTCTTC.

At least ten counts were recorded for this clone. The rearrangement joins TRBV12-5 to TRBJ1-4, with D unresolved. The V and J ends lost 11 bases and 7 bases respectively, with 17 bases between them. CDR1 is LGHNT and CDR2 is FRNRAP in the germline V gene. The CDR3 spans 13 residues. The CDR3 protein is CAGEKGFGEKLFF. CDR3 bases: TGTGCTGGGGAGAAAGGGTTCGGTGAAAAACTGTTTTTT.

The V and J genes are TRBV27 and TRBJ1-5, with D possibly being TRBD1 (5 bases). Germline-derived CDR1 and CDR2 are MNHEY and SMNVEV (reference sequence). Trimming took off 6 bases at V and 4 bases at J, with 7 bases between the two ends. There are 12 residues in the CDR3. CDR3 sequence: CASRQENQPQHF. For the CDR3, the DNA is TGTGCCAGCAGACAGGAGAATCAGCCCCAGCATTTT.

This chain uses TRBV4-1 with TRBJ1-6; 7 bases match TRBD1. The CDR3 length is 14 residues. Per germline, CDR1 MGHRA and CDR2 YSYEKL. Unmatched junction bases numbered 1, after V lost 1 base and J lost 7 bases. The CDR3 reads CASSQGQGNSPLHF. The CDR3 DNA follows: TGCGCCAGCAGCCAAGGACAGGGAAATTCACCCCTCCACTTT.

J is TRBJ2-1 and V is TRBV11-2; D is possibly TRBD2 (5 bases). CDR1 is SGHAT, CDR2 FQNNGV, per germline. Trimming removed 7 bases at V and 8 bases at J, with 9 bases between. This CDR3 spans 11 amino acids. CDR3 nucleotides: TGTGCCAGCAAGGACTGGGATGAGCAGTTCTTC. It codes for CASKDWDEQFF.

CDR3 region: CAISDRGGARSTDTQYF. The CDR3 DNA reads as TGTGCCATCAGTGATCGAGGGGGGGCCCGGAGCACAGATACGCAGTATTTT. V usage is TRBV10-3 and J usage is TRBJ2-3; TRBD2 might be the D (7 bases). Trimming stripped 3 bases from V and 0 bases from J, with 16 bases between. CDR1 is ENHRY, CDR2 SYGVKD, per germline. CDR3 size: 17 residues.

The CDR3, as DNA: TGTGCCAGCAGTTTCGACAGGGACGACAATGAGCAGTTCTTC. Translation: CASSFDRDDNEQFF. The chain is built from TRBV6-5 and TRBJ2-1; the match to TRBD1 covers 7 bases. CDR3 length: 14 residues. Trimming removed 4 bases from V and 5 bases from J; junction bases left unmatched: 5. CDR1 is MNHEY, CDR2 SVGAGI, per germline.

This clone ranks as medium-sized. The chain is built from TRBV6-1 and TRBJ1-1; tentatively, D is TRBD1 (5 bases). The V end was cut by 6 bases, the J end by 1 base, with 6 bases between. The CDR3 is made up of 12 amino acids. Germline V gene lookup returns CDR1 MNHNS and CDR2 SASEGT. The chain's CDR3 is CASRGTNTEAFF. CDR3 nucleotides: TGTGCCAGCAGGGGGACGAACACTGAAGCTTTCTTT.

This clone was observed a few times. The CDR3 nucleotides read TGTGCCAGCAGGTTGACTAGCGGGGGGGCCCGGAGCACAGATACGCAGTATTTT. Its protein product is CASRLTSGGARSTDTQYF. The rearrangement joins TRBV6-2 or TRBV6-3 to TRBJ2-3, with 14 bases identical to TRBD2. V lost 6 bases to trimming and J lost 0 bases; unmatched junction nucleotides: 8. Per germline, CDR1 MNHEY and CDR2 SVGEGT. The CDR3 has 18 residues.